Listed here are 14 T cell receptor beta chains from one sample, sequenced in a study of shared clonotypes between healthy human individuals. TCRdb keeps only in-frame clones here, not all; method: immunoSEQ multiplex PCR. The sample shows 740,000 or so clones, 60% to 75% of them seen only once. Sequenced input: memory CD4+ T cells sorted from blood. Subset of the sample: CD45RA-negative fraction. These receptors came from a woman in her thirties in good health.

This clone was observed once. The chain joins TRBV27 to TRBJ1-1, with a possible D match to TRBD1 (5 bases). Germline V gene lookup returns CDR1 MNHEY and CDR2 SMNVEV (reference sequence). V was shortened by 6 bases and J by 4 bases, with 15 bases between the two germline ends. The CDR3 extends over 14 amino acids. In DNA form, the CDR3 reads TGTGCCAGCAGAAAACAGGTTCGTGGCACTGAAGCTTTCTTT. It encodes CASRKQVRGTEAFF.

In this sample, this clone turned up a few times. The chain employs TRBV19 and TRBJ2-7; TRBD1 aligns across 10 bases. Per germline, CDR1 LNHDA and CDR2 SQIVND (reference sequence). The CDR3 spans 15 residues. V lost 4 bases, J lost 4 bases, and 7 bases stayed unmatched. In DNA, the CDR3 is TGTGCCAGTAGTACAAGGACAGGGGGGACGTACGAGCAGTACTTC. This gives the protein CASSTRTGGTYEQYF. Full variable domain (outside the CDR3, taken from reference TRBV19 and TRBJ2-7): DGGITQSPKYLFRKEGQNVTLSCEQNLNHDAMYWYRQDPGQGLRLIYYSQIVNDFQKGDIAEGYSVSREKKESFPLTVTSAQKNPTAFYLCASSTRTGGTYEQYFGPGTRLTVT.

Only a few counts were recorded for this clone. This chain links TRBV5-1 with TRBJ1-5; no firm D call. Trimming pared 4 bases from V and 3 bases from J, leaving 11 bases between. From germline, CDR1 is SGHRS and CDR2 YFSETQ. CDR3 size: 14 residues. The CDR3 region has the DNA TGCGCCAGCAGCGAAGGTCTGTCCAATCAGCCCCAGCATTTT. It codes for CASSEGLSNQPQHF.

In its sample, this clone was seen a few times. The chain is built from TRBV28 and TRBJ1-5, with D unclear. The length of the CDR3 is 16 residues. Germline values: CDR1 MDHEN, CDR2 SYDVKM. V was clipped by 3 bases and J by 0 bases, with 12 bases between them. The CDR3, as DNA: TGTGCCAGCAGTTTTTTGGCCAGAATTAGCAATCAGCCCCAGCATTTT. This sequence encodes CASSFLARISNQPQHF.

This CDR3 is CASSQGRGGSFGETQYF. In DNA form, the CDR3 reads TGCGCCAGCAGCCAAGGGCGAGGCGGGAGCTTCGGAGAGACCCAGTACTTC. The rearrangement links TRBV4-1 to TRBJ2-5; TRBD2 aligns across 7 bases. J lost 4 bases, V lost 1 base, and 12 bases had no gene match. CDR1 is MGHRA, CDR2 YSYEKL, per germline. The CDR3 contains 17 residues.

The chain is built from TRBV10-3 and TRBJ2-7; 11 bases match TRBD2. There are 19 residues in the CDR3. Trimming took 10 bases from V and 0 from J; bases not matched to a gene: 20. Germline V gives CDR1 ENHRY, CDR2 SYGVKD. CDR3 sequence (DNA): TGTGCCACCACCTCCACCGGGACTAGCGGCAAGCTTTACTCCTACGAGCAGTACTTC. Encoded protein: CATTSTGTSGKLYSYEQYF.

The V and J genes are TRBV19 and TRBJ1-2; D is uncertain. CDR3 length: 14 amino acids. CDR1 is LNHDA and CDR2 is SQIVND in the germline V gene (reference sequence). V was clipped by 4 bases and J by 4 bases, with 13 bases between them. CDR3 amino acids: CASSTRAAVYGYTF. The CDR3 DNA reads TGTGCCAGTAGTACCCGGGCGGCCGTCTATGGCTACACCTTC.

V and J are TRBV11-1 and TRBJ2-4; 8 bases match TRBD1. The V gene's germline CDR1 is SGHAT and CDR2 FQDESV (reference sequence). V was pared by 1 base and J by 5 bases, with 4 bases of the junction left unmatched. The CDR3 extends over 15 amino acids. The CDR3 reads CASSLGTGNENIQYF. DNA of the CDR3: TGTGCCAGCAGCTTAGGGACAGGGAATGAAAACATTCAGTACTTC.

V gene TRBV27 combines with J gene TRBJ2-5; no clear D. V was clipped by 2 bases and J by 0 bases, with 16 bases between them. Germline V gene sequence: CDR1 MNHEY, CDR2 SMNVEV (reference sequence). The CDR3 is made up of 17 amino acids. The CDR3 here is CASSLVGLGAYQETQYF. As DNA, the CDR3 is TGTGCCAGCAGTTTAGTAGGGCTCGGTGCTTACCAAGAGACCCAGTACTTC.

This clone has just a few counts. The genes are TRBV27 and TRBJ2-7, with a possible D match to TRBD2 (6 bases). Deletions cut 6 bases from V and 3 bases from J, with 27 bases between. CDR3 length: 18 amino acids. Germline-derived CDR1 and CDR2 are MNHEY and SMNVEV (reference sequence). The CDR3 protein is CASSPLWGWGELDYEQYF. CDR3 bases: TGTGCCAGCAGCCCGTTATGGGGATGGGGGGAGTTGGACTACGAGCAGTACTTC.

V usage is TRBV7-8 and J usage is TRBJ1-5, with D possibly TRBD1 on 5 matching bases. Germline lookup yields CDR1 SGHVS and CDR2 FQNEAQ. V gave up 3 bases and J gave up 2 bases, with 11 bases separating them. The CDR3 has 15 residues. The CDR3 DNA follows: TGTGCCAGCAGCTTTTCAGGGACGGGCAATCAGCCCCAGCATTTT. Translated, it gives CASSFSGTGNQPQHF.

This chain connects TRBV7-2 to TRBJ1-2, with a weak D call TRBD1 (5 bases). Trimming took off 4 bases at V and 8 bases at J, with 17 bases between the two ends. The CDR3 length is 14 residues. CDR1 SGHTA and CDR2 FQGNSA come from the germline V gene. CDR3 DNA sequence: TGTGCCAGCAGCTCCCGGGCTGAGGGGCCAGGCTACACCTTC. Translated, it gives CASSSRAEGPGYTF. Drawing the rest from reference TRBV7-2 and TRBJ1-2, the complete variable domain is GAGVSQSPSNKVTEKGKDVELRCDPISGHTALYWYRQSLGQGLEFLIYFQGNSAPDKSGLPSDRFSAERTGGSVSTLTIQRTQQEDSAVYLCASSSRAEGPGYTFGSGTRLTVV.

Only a few counts were recorded for this clone. The V and J genes are TRBV5-1 and TRBJ2-1, with no clear D. With 0 bases removed from V and 5 bases from J, the gap between germline ends came to 12 bases. The CDR3 length is 15 residues. Germline CDR1 SGHRS, CDR2 YFSETQ. CDR3 DNA sequence: TGCGCCAGCAGCTTGGCCGTGGCCAGTAACAATGAGCAGTTCTTC. This codes for CASSLAVASNNEQFF.

This chain links TRBV9 with TRBJ2-1; maybe TRBD2 (6 bases). The germline V gene has CDR1 SGDLS and CDR2 YYNGEE. Trimming stripped 0 bases from V and 2 bases from J, with 12 bases between. The CDR3 is made up of 16 amino acids. As DNA, the CDR3 is TGTGCCAGCAGCGTAGAGGCCTGGGGGGCCTACAATGAGCAGTTCTTC. This sequence encodes CASSVEAWGAYNEQFF.